One and the same sample provided the 22 T cell receptor beta chains below, sequenced in a study of blood T cells in healthy people across ages. Then a second PCR, running about 6 to 12 cycles, was carried out with a sample-barcoded 5' primer and a J-beta primer mix. MiXCR, run by TCRdb on the 5' RACE reads, gives a single entry per CDR3 protein. This table has some 900,000 distinct CDR3 sequences, around 49% appearing once. Material for sequencing was blood. The receptors shown here come from a young man in good health.

The gene calls are TRBV5-1 and TRBJ2-2, with unresolved D. CDR3 length: 16 residues. Trimming took off 0 bases at V and 5 bases at J, with 14 bases between the two ends. Looked up from germline, CDR1 is SGHRS and CDR2 is YFSETQ. As DNA, the CDR3 is TGCGCCAGCAGCTTGGCCCTGGGCCTCGGGACCGGGGAGCTGTTTTTT. Translated: CASSLALGLGTGELFF.

This chain links TRBV7-8 with TRBJ2-3; possibly TRBD1 for D (6 bases). The CDR3 has 16 residues. V lost 5 bases to trimming and J lost 4 bases, with 19 bases between them. Looked up from germline, CDR1 is SGHVS and CDR2 is FQNEAQ. Here the CDR3 reads CASSRVPGAVPDTQYF. Written as DNA, the CDR3 is TGTGCCAGCAGCCGAGTTCCAGGGGCTGTCCCAGATACGCAGTATTTT.

This clonotype was detected only once. The chain joins TRBV16 to TRBJ2-7; 9 bases align to TRBD1. V lost 4 bases and J lost 2; bases outside the gene matches: 6. Germline loops: CDR1 KGHSY, CDR2 FQNENV. There are 15 residues in the CDR3. The DNA for the CDR3 is TGTGCCAGCAGCCCACCCTGGACAGGGGCCTACGAGCAGTACTTC. Its translation is CASSPPWTGAYEQYF.

The chain joins TRBV7-8 to TRBJ2-1, with 7 bases identical to TRBD2. V gave up 5 bases and J gave up 4 bases; unmatched junction bases: 8. CDR3 length: 15 residues. Per the germline V gene, CDR1 is SGHVS and CDR2 is FQNEAQ. The CDR3, as DNA: TGTGCCAGCAGCCCAAGCGGGGCCCAATACAATGAGCAGTTCTTC. Translated, it gives CASSPSGAQYNEQFF.

V gene TRBV4-1 combines with J gene TRBJ1-2, with D hard to call. This CDR3 spans 17 amino acids. With 2 bases removed from V and 0 bases from J, the gap between germline ends came to 16 bases. Looked up from germline, CDR1 is MGHRA and CDR2 is YSYEKL. Here the CDR3 reads CASSQIDLGVANYGYTF. The DNA for the CDR3 is TGCGCCAGCAGCCAAATCGATTTGGGAGTCGCTAACTATGGCTACACCTTC.

The genes are TRBV3-1 and TRBJ2-1; TRBD1 is a possible D gene (5 bases). There are 18 residues in the CDR3. V shed 2 bases and J shed 0 bases, with 17 bases lying between them. CDR1 is LGHDT, CDR2 YNNKEL, per germline (reference sequence). The CDR3 region is CASSQSSSAGRSYNEQFF. In nucleotides, the CDR3 is TGTGCCAGCAGCCAAAGTTCGTCGGCAGGGCGCTCCTACAATGAGCAGTTCTTC.

Only a few counts were recorded for this clonotype. The V call is TRBV11-3, the J call TRBJ2-1; 9 bases match TRBD1. This CDR3 is 15 amino acids long. Trimming at V came to 5 bases and at J to 4 bases, leaving 6 bases not matched to a gene. Germline CDR1 reads SGHNT; CDR2 reads YENEEA. CDR3 in DNA: TGTGCCAGCAGCCTAGGGACAGGGCAATACAATGAGCAGTTCTTC. Translated, it gives CASSLGTGQYNEQFF. Drawing the rest from reference TRBV11-3 and TRBJ2-1, the complete variable domain is EAGVVQSPRYKIIEKKQPVAFWCNPISGHNTLYWYLQNLGQGPELLIRYENEEAVDDSQLPKDRFSAERLKGVDSTLKIQPAELGDSAVYLCASSLGTGQYNEQFFGPGTRLTVL.

This chain joins TRBV11-1 and TRBJ2-7, with D possibly being TRBD2 (6 bases). Trimming pared 8 bases from V and 9 bases from J, leaving 11 bases between. This CDR3 region has 10 residues. Germline V gene data show CDR1 as SGHAT and CDR2 as FQDESV (reference sequence). Written as DNA, the CDR3 is TGTGCCAGCCGCCGGGGGTGGCAGTACTTC. Translating gives CASRRGWQYF.

The rearrangement uses TRBV28 and TRBJ2-1; D not certain. Germline V gene lookup returns CDR1 MDHEN and CDR2 SYDVKM. The CDR3 loop spans 17 amino acids. Trimming shortened V by 3 bases and J by 0 bases, and 15 bases separated the two germline ends. CDR3 in DNA: TGTGCCAGCAGTTTGTTCGCTACCGTTAGCTCCTACAATGAGCAGTTCTTC. It specifies CASSLFATVSSYNEQFF.

The rearrangement uses TRBV7-9 and TRBJ1-2; 7 positions agree with TRBD1. The germline V gene encodes CDR1 SEHNR and CDR2 FQNEAQ (reference sequence). The CDR3 is made up of 15 amino acids. V lost 3 bases and J lost 4; bases outside the gene matches: 8. The CDR3 nucleotides read TGTGCCAGCAGCTTGACAGGGAAGTCGTCCTATGGCTACACCTTC. Encoded protein: CASSLTGKSSYGYTF. Based on the CDR3 plus reference TRBV7-9 and TRBJ1-2, the full variable domain is DTGVSQNPRHKITKRGQNVTFRCDPISEHNRLYWYRQTLGQGPEFLTYFQNEAQLEKSRLLSDRFSAERPKGSFSTLEIQRTEQGDSAMYLCASSLTGKSSYGYTFGSGTRLTVV.

There are a few counts of this clonotype. The V gene is TRBV4-1, the J gene TRBJ2-7; D perhaps matches TRBD2 (5 bases). The J call may be incorrect, as the DNA end agrees better with TRBJ2-5. Germline V gene data show CDR1 as MGHRA and CDR2 as YSYEKL. The CDR3 is 13 amino acids. CDR3 protein: CASSPNRRETQYF. The CDR3 coding sequence is TGCGCCAGCAGCCCTAATAGGAGGGAGACCCAGTACTTC.

V usage is TRBV7-3 and J usage is TRBJ2-3; D tentatively fits TRBD1 or TRBD2 (5 bases each). Trimming cost V 8 bases and J 1 base, with 16 bases left between them. The CDR3 is 15 residues long. CDR1 and CDR2 from the germline V gene are SGHTA and FQGTGA. For the CDR3, the DNA is TGTGCCAGCGCTCAGGGTTATAGCGGCACAGATACGCAGTATTTT. Protein sequence: CASAQGYSGTDTQYF.

This chain uses TRBV28 with TRBJ2-1; 13 nucleotides agree with TRBD2. CDR3 size: 15 residues. V shed 6 bases and J 7 bases; nucleotides not matched to a gene: 6. Per the germline V gene, CDR1 is MDHEN and CDR2 is SYDVKM. As DNA, the CDR3 is TGTGCCAGCAGAAGGACTAGCGGGGGTAGTAATGAGCAGTTCTTC. This codes for CASRRTSGGSNEQFF.

This clonotype came up once. The V gene is TRBV27, the J gene TRBJ2-3, with D possibly TRBD2 on 5 matching bases. The CDR3 contains 13 residues. Trimming shortened V by 5 bases and J by 8 bases, and 14 bases separated the two germline ends. The germline CDR1 and CDR2 sequences are MNHEY and SMNVEV (reference sequence). The CDR3 coding sequence is TGTGCCAGCAGTCCATGGACTGGAGCTACGCAGTATTTT. Translation: CASSPWTGATQYF.

Only a few counts were recorded for this clonotype. The V call is TRBV10-3, the J call TRBJ2-1, with 11 bases aligning to TRBD1. CDR3 length: 14 residues. The V segment lost 9 bases and the J segment 9 bases; nucleotides outside the gene matches: 10. Germline V gene lookup returns CDR1 ENHRY and CDR2 SYGVKD. CDR3 sequence (DNA): TGTGCCATACTTCGGGACAGGGGGGTCGGTGAGCAGTTCTTC. Translated, it gives CAILRDRGVGEQFF.

This clonotype was observed a handful of times. The CDR3 nucleotides read TGTGCCAGCAGCCGCTCGTCGTTAGCGGGGGTGGATACAGATACGCAGTATTTT. It encodes CASSRSSLAGVDTDTQYF. The chain recombines TRBV13 with TRBJ2-3, with TRBD2 identical over 9 bases. The CDR3 length is 18 residues. J gave up 3 bases and V 5 bases, and 15 bases lay outside the gene matches. Per the germline V gene, CDR1 is PRHDT and CDR2 is FYEKMQ (reference sequence).

There are a few counts of this clonotype. The junction shows a germline mismatch at one end, possibly a read error. The chain is built from TRBV6-5 and TRBJ1-4; D is ambiguous. Germline V gene data show CDR1 as MNHEY and CDR2 as SVGAGI. The CDR3 contains 15 residues. The DNA for the CDR3 is TGTGCCGGCAGTCTGTACACGGCGGCTAATGAAAAACTGTTTTTT. Translated, it gives CAGSLYTAANEKLFF.

The V gene is TRBV5-6, the J gene TRBJ2-5; possibly TRBD2 for D (5 bases). Gene TRBJ2-7 matches the end of the DNA better, so the J call may be wrong. CDR3 length equals 14 residues. Per the germline V gene, CDR1 is SGHDT and CDR2 is YYEEEE. The CDR3 loop reads CASSLTGMPYEQYF. The CDR3 region has the DNA TGTGCCAGCAGCTTGACGGGGATGCCCTACGAGCAGTACTTC.

This clonotype appeared a few times. This chain joins TRBV3-1 and TRBJ2-7; TRBD1 or TRBD2 may be the D gene (6 bases each). The CDR3 covers 18 residues. The germline CDR1 and CDR2 sequences are LGHDT and YNNKEL (reference sequence). The V end lost 4 bases, the J end lost 0 bases, and 22 bases lay between the germline ends. DNA for the CDR3: TGTGCCAGCAGCCTGGGGGGCGGTAATAGAAGAAACTCCTACGAGCAGTACTTC. Its protein is CASSLGGGNRRNSYEQYF.

This clonotype came up many times. In DNA, the CDR3 is TGTGCCAGCAGTTATCGACAGACCTACGAGCAGTACTTC. It translates to CASSYRQTYEQYF. The rearrangement links TRBV6-2 or TRBV6-3 to TRBJ2-7; TRBD1 is a possible D gene (5 bases). V lost 3 bases to trimming and J lost 2 bases, with 8 bases between them. CDR1 MNHEY and CDR2 SVGEGT come from the germline V gene. This CDR3 has 13 amino acids.

The gene calls are TRBV5-1 and TRBJ1-1; D is perhaps TRBD1 (6 bases). Germline CDR1 reads SGHRS; CDR2 reads YFSETQ. The CDR3 has 13 amino acids. V gave up 0 bases and J gave up 6 bases, with 9 bases separating them. CDR3 loop: CASSLDRDAEAFF. CDR3 in DNA: TGCGCCAGCAGCTTGGACAGGGACGCTGAAGCTTTCTTT.

There are a few counts of this clonotype. J is TRBJ2-1 and V is TRBV9; no clear D. Germline lookup yields CDR1 SGDLS and CDR2 YYNGEE. The V and J ends lost 4 bases and 5 bases respectively, with 16 bases between them. The CDR3 has 15 amino acids. The DNA for the CDR3 is TGTGCCAGCAGCATGCTAGGTTTTGGGAACAATGAGCAGTTCTTC. The encoded protein is CASSMLGFGNNEQFF.